The present TCR beta chain was sequenced within a study of T cell repertoires in Merkel cell carcinoma (dated by TCRdb to the late 2010s). For the study in its entirety: The study excluded patients who had received intralesional immunotherapy or systemic immune checkpoint blockade before the biopsy. A diagnosis of MCPyV-positive Merkel cell carcinoma and successful in vitro expansion of tumor-infiltrating lymphocytes were required for inclusion. The MCPyV-specific clonotypes were initially defined from expanded tumor-infiltrating lymphocytes through tetramer sorting, cloning and paired TCR sequencing. On the study overall, not on this receptor specifically: Normal tissue biopsies were not studied.

Study subjects had biopsy-confirmed Merkel cell carcinoma that was MCPyV-positive, and every subject had positive serum antibodies to T-antigen. More than five adjacent 10-micron frozen tumor sections were used for genomic DNA extraction without cell sorting or culture. About 5 x 5 x 5 mm of tumor biopsy tissue was frozen in optimal cutting temperature compound. In the frozen biopsy, scout sections stained with hematoxylin and eosin confirmed abundant Merkel cell carcinoma and infiltrating cells. The immunoSEQ assay was used for TRB CDR3 sequencing and data processing of tumor genomic DNA. In its TCRdb copy, this immuneACCESS table keeps in-frame sequences only and misses some clones. Where compared with another copy, unresolved V genes explain less than half of these, and the others have no known cause. The sample data list about 15,000 clones, and over 60% of these were observed just once. The ten largest clonotypes hold about 15% of the sample.

At the junction V is shortened by 2 bases and J by 4 bases, with 11 bases in between. Based on the germline V gene, the CDR1 and CDR2 sequences are SGHTA and FQGNSA. The CDR3 goes from the cysteine to the phenylalanine over 14 residues. CDR3 DNA only is kept here, 42 bases in frame from base 1. Remarks on this clone: Its antigen is unknown. No base-level quality is on record; no much larger clone is a single base apart.

The sequence joins TRBV7-2 to TRBJ1-1; no D gene is confidently identified. The source is an adult with Merkel cell carcinoma. Material: tumor tissue. The bases read TGTGCCAGCAGCTTAAGGATCCCCCCCACTGAAGCTTTCTTT. Translated, this is CASSLRIPPTEAFF.